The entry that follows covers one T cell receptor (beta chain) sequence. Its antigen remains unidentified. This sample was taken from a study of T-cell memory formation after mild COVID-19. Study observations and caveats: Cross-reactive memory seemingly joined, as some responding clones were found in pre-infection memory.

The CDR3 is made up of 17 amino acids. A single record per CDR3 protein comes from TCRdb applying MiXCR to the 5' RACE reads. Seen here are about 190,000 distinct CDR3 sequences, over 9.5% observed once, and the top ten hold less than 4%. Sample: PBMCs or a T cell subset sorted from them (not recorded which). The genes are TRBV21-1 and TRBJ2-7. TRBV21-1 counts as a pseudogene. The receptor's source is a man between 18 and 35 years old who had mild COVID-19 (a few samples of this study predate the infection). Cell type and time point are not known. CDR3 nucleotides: TGTGCCAGCAGCAAAGGAGGACGGCTGAGGAGCTCCTACGAGCAGTACGTC. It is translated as CASSKGGRLRSSYEQYV.